This TCR beta chain came from a study of T cells in tuberculosis. V was pared by 5 bases and J by 6 bases, with 4 bases of the junction left unmatched. The germline V gene encodes CDR1 LNHDA and CDR2 SQIVND (reference sequence). The CDR3 contains 14 residues. Chain pairing is unknown; alpha and beta were sequenced separately. Profiled with immunoSEQ multiplex PCR; TCRdb holds only in-frame clones, not every one. The top ten clones hold roughly 12% of a sample with tens of thousands of clones, under 90% of them seen once. The study, taken as a whole, reports: Some low-affinity tetramer-binding T cells may be absent from this sample.

After thawing and overnight rest, PBMC were stained with GMM-loaded CD1B tetramer, viability dye and anti-CD3 for sorting. The lipid loaded on the CD1B tetramers was C32 glucose monomycolate from Rhodococcus equi. Specimen: CD1b-GMM tetramer-negative cells sorted from PBMCs. The clonotype was recovered from an adult woman with latent tuberculosis. The rearrangement joins TRBV19 to TRBJ2-4; 10 bases match TRBD1. Written as DNA, the CDR3 is TGTGCCAGTAGTGACAGGGGGCTAAGAAACATTCAGTACTTC. Its protein product is CASSDRGLRNIQYF.